Listed below are T cell receptor beta chains from one sample, sequenced in a study of T cells in Graves' hyperthyroidism and ophthalmopathy. TCRdb fed the multiplex PCR reads into MiXCR, producing one record per CDR3 protein. The data show nearly 250,000 distinct CDR3 sequences, less than 20% seen once. Material: blood. The origin of the receptors is a woman under 30 with Graves' ophthalmopathy. The CDR3 runs from the conserved cysteine through the conserved F or W. The D gene is left open where the match is weak. Where a row states a size, it is once, few, many or the class of an expanded clone; other rows omit it.

CDR3nt: TGCGCCAGCAGCCAAGATATTCGCCAGCGGGGCACAGATACGCAGTATTTT
CDR3aa: CASSQDIRQRGTDTQYF
len: 17
v_gene: TRBV4-1
d_gene: NA
abundance: NA
j_gene: TRBJ2-3

CDR3nt: TGTGCCAGCAGCTTAGATCCTGGACTAGCGGGAGGTGAAATCCCCTACGAGCAGTACTTC
CDR3aa: CASSLDPGLAGGEIPYEQYF
len: 20
v_gene: TRBV11-2
d_gene: TRBD2
abundance: many
j_gene: TRBJ2-7

CDR3nt: TGTGCCAGCAGCCCCAGGGGGGAGTCCACTGAAGCTTTCTTT
CDR3aa: CASSPRGESTEAFF
len: 14
v_gene: TRBV12-3/TRBV12-4
d_gene: TRBD1
abundance: many
j_gene: TRBJ1-1

CDR3nt: TGTGCCAGCGCTAGTACAGGGAATCAGCCCCAGCATTTT
CDR3aa: CASASTGNQPQHF
len: 13
v_gene: TRBV27
d_gene: NA
abundance: many
j_gene: TRBJ1-5

CDR3nt: TGTGCCAGCAGCCCGCGCGGATGGGGGCTGGAAAAACTGTTTTTT
CDR3aa: CASSPRGWGLEKLFF
len: 15
v_gene: TRBV7-9
d_gene: NA
abundance: many
j_gene: TRBJ1-4

CDR3nt: TGTGCCAGCAGTGAAGACCGGCTGGAAGTTGGGGAGCAGTTCTTC
CDR3aa: CASSEDRLEVGEQFF
len: 15
v_gene: TRBV2
d_gene: NA
abundance: many
j_gene: TRBJ2-1

CDR3nt: TGTGCCAGCAGTTCAACTTCCGGGACAGGGGGATTTGGCTACACCTTC
CDR3aa: CASSSTSGTGGFGYTF
len: 16
v_gene: TRBV28
d_gene: TRBD1
abundance: many
j_gene: TRBJ1-2

CDR3nt: TGTGCCAGCAGCTCCCAAGGACTAGCGGGAGCCGGATACAATGAGCAGTTCTTC
CDR3aa: CASSSQGLAGAGYNEQFF
len: 18
v_gene: TRBV11-2
d_gene: TRBD2
abundance: many
j_gene: TRBJ2-1

CDR3nt: TGTGCCAGCAGTTTAACGACAGGGGCGGAGGTCGAGCAGTACTTC
CDR3aa: CASSLTTGAEVEQYF
len: 15
v_gene: TRBV28
d_gene: TRBD1
abundance: many
j_gene: TRBJ2-7

CDR3nt: TGTGCCAGCAGTTATTCGACGGGCGATCAGCCCCAGCATTTT
CDR3aa: CASSYSTGDQPQHF
len: 14
v_gene: TRBV6-6
d_gene: NA
abundance: many
j_gene: TRBJ1-5

CDR3nt: TGTGCCAGTAGCCAAGGAGGCCGTGTCTACGAGCAGTACTTC
CDR3aa: CASSQGGRVYEQYF
len: 14
v_gene: TRBV19
d_gene: NA
abundance: NA
j_gene: TRBJ2-7

CDR3nt: TGCAGTGCTAGAGAGACCCGGAAGAACACTGAAGCTTTCTTT
CDR3aa: CSARETRKNTEAFF
len: 14
v_gene: TRBV20-1
d_gene: NA
abundance: NA
j_gene: TRBJ1-1

CDR3nt: TGTGCCAGCAGCTTTGGACTAGCAGCCTACAATGAGCAGTTCTTC
CDR3aa: CASSFGLAAYNEQFF
len: 15
v_gene: TRBV11-2
d_gene: TRBD2
abundance: many
j_gene: TRBJ2-1

CDR3nt: TGTGCCAGCAGCCCTAGGTCGACAGGGAGCTACGAGCAGTACTTC
CDR3aa: CASSPRSTGSYEQYF
len: 15
v_gene: TRBV7-2
d_gene: TRBD1
abundance: many
j_gene: TRBJ2-7

CDR3nt: TGTGCCAGCAGTGACTCGAAGGGCTTCTGCTCAACTAATGAAAAACTGTTTTTT
CDR3aa: CASSDSKGFCSTNEKLFF
len: 18
v_gene: TRBV6-4
d_gene: NA
abundance: many
j_gene: TRBJ1-4

CDR3nt: TGCAGCGGCCGGGACACGAAATTAGGAGGCTATGGCTACACCTTC
CDR3aa: CSGRDTKLGGYGYTF
len: 15
v_gene: TRBV29-1
d_gene: NA
abundance: many
j_gene: TRBJ1-2

CDR3nt: TGTGCCAGCAGCGCCGCCCGCGGGAGGGCCGGGGAGCAGTACTTC
CDR3aa: CASSAARGRAGEQYF
len: 15
v_gene: TRBV2
d_gene: TRBD2
abundance: NA
j_gene: TRBJ2-7

CDR3nt: TGTGCCAGCATCCACAGGGGGCCCCGGTACAATGAGCAGTTCTTC
CDR3aa: CASIHRGPRYNEQFF
len: 15
v_gene: TRBV28
d_gene: TRBD1
abundance: many
j_gene: TRBJ2-1

CDR3nt: TGTGCCAGCTCACCGGGAGTTACAGGGGACGCTTTCTTT
CDR3aa: CASSPGVTGDAFF
len: 13
v_gene: TRBV18
d_gene: TRBD1
abundance: many
j_gene: TRBJ1-1

CDR3nt: TGTGCCATCAGTGAGTCGGAGGCAGCCTATGGCTACACCTTC
CDR3aa: CAISESEAAYGYTF
len: 14
v_gene: TRBV10-3
d_gene: NA
abundance: many
j_gene: TRBJ1-2

CDR3nt: TGCAGCGTTGAAGGGGGACTAGCGGGGGGGGCCTCCTACGAGCAGTACTTC
CDR3aa: CSVEGGLAGGASYEQYF
len: 17
v_gene: TRBV29-1
d_gene: TRBD2
abundance: many
j_gene: TRBJ2-7

CDR3nt: TGCAGCGTTTCTCCGGACAGGGAAGGCTACACCTTC
CDR3aa: CSVSPDREGYTF
len: 12
v_gene: TRBV29-1
d_gene: TRBD1
abundance: many
j_gene: TRBJ1-2

CDR3nt: TGTGCCAGCAGTTCCCACTACGAGCAGTACTTC
CDR3aa: CASSSHYEQYF
len: 11
v_gene: TRBV6-2/TRBV6-3
d_gene: NA
abundance: many
j_gene: TRBJ2-7

CDR3nt: TGTGCCAGCAGTCCGACTAGCGGGACTGCGGATACGCAGTATTTT
CDR3aa: CASSPTSGTADTQYF
len: 15
v_gene: TRBV6-1
d_gene: TRBD2
abundance: NA
j_gene: TRBJ2-3

CDR3nt: TGTGCCAGCAGTCCCCTCAGATTAGCGCGCACTAATGAGCAGTTCTTC
CDR3aa: CASSPLRLARTNEQFF
len: 16
v_gene: TRBV12-3/TRBV12-4
d_gene: NA
abundance: many
j_gene: TRBJ2-1

CDR3nt: TGCGCCAGCAGCTTGGCCGGACAGGGCGGCACAGATACGCAGTATTTT
CDR3aa: CASSLAGQGGTDTQYF
len: 16
v_gene: TRBV5-1
d_gene: TRBD1
abundance: many
j_gene: TRBJ2-3

CDR3nt: TGTGCCAGCTCCCCGAGAATTTTGACAGACGATAACACTGAAGCTTTCTTT
CDR3aa: CASSPRILTDDNTEAFF
len: 17
v_gene: TRBV18
d_gene: NA
abundance: many
j_gene: TRBJ1-1

CDR3nt: TGTGCCAGCAGCCAATGGGTCGGGACAGCTAATGAAAAACTGTTTTTT
CDR3aa: CASSQWVGTANEKLFF
len: 16
v_gene: TRBV16
d_gene: TRBD1
abundance: many
j_gene: TRBJ1-4

CDR3nt: TGTGCCAGCAGTTACGGCACGCCGAGGGACACTGAAGCTTTCTTT
CDR3aa: CASSYGTPRDTEAFF
len: 15
v_gene: TRBV6-5
d_gene: NA
abundance: many
j_gene: TRBJ1-1

CDR3nt: TGTGCCAGCAGCTTGGACAGAGGAGATGGAAACACCATATATTTT
CDR3aa: CASSLDRGDGNTIYF
len: 15
v_gene: TRBV5-8
d_gene: NA
abundance: few
j_gene: TRBJ1-3

CDR3nt: TGTGCCAGCAGCTTGAGAGGGGGCTTTGAGCAGTACTTC
CDR3aa: CASSLRGGFEQYF
len: 13
v_gene: TRBV11-2
d_gene: TRBD1
abundance: many
j_gene: TRBJ2-7

CDR3nt: TGTGCCTGGAGTGTAAGCGGGGATCAGCCCCAGCATTTT
CDR3aa: CAWSVSGDQPQHF
len: 13
v_gene: TRBV30
d_gene: NA
abundance: few
j_gene: TRBJ1-5

CDR3nt: TGTGCCAGCAGTGAAGCGCTCGGCAGGGTAGAGACCCAGTACTTC
CDR3aa: CASSEALGRVETQYF
len: 15
v_gene: TRBV6-1
d_gene: NA
abundance: NA
j_gene: TRBJ2-5

CDR3nt: TGTGCCAGCAACCCAACGGTGAGGACTAGCGGGAGGGATCCGGTAAGGGCCACCACCGAGCAGTACTTC
CDR3aa: CASNPTVRTSGRDPVRATTEQYF
len: 23
v_gene: TRBV28
d_gene: TRBD2
abundance: NA
j_gene: TRBJ2-7

CDR3nt: TGTGCCAGCAGTCAACAACCTACAGGGATTGGAGAGACCCAGTACTTC
CDR3aa: CASSQQPTGIGETQYF
len: 16
v_gene: TRBV6-1
d_gene: NA
abundance: many
j_gene: TRBJ2-5

CDR3nt: TGTGCCAGCTCACCTTACTCCGGGACAGGGGACTATGGCTACACCTTC
CDR3aa: CASSPYSGTGDYGYTF
len: 16
v_gene: TRBV18
d_gene: TRBD1
abundance: many
j_gene: TRBJ1-2

CDR3nt: TGTGCCAGCAGCGGGACACAGGGCTCTGAAGCTTTCTTT
CDR3aa: CASSGTQGSEAFF
len: 13
v_gene: TRBV11-2
d_gene: NA
abundance: NA
j_gene: TRBJ1-1

CDR3nt: TGTGCCAGCAGCTCAGGGCTAGCAGCTTACAATGAGCAGTTCTTC
CDR3aa: CASSSGLAAYNEQFF
len: 15
v_gene: TRBV7-3
d_gene: NA
abundance: many
j_gene: TRBJ2-1

CDR3nt: TGCGCCAGCAGCTTGAACGGACAGGGGGAGATCGGCCTTGTAGCTTTCTTT
CDR3aa: CASSLNGQGEIGLVAFF
len: 17
v_gene: TRBV5-1
d_gene: TRBD1
abundance: many
j_gene: TRBJ1-1

CDR3nt: TGTGCCAGCAGTTACGACGGGACAGGGGGAACCGGGGAGCTGTTTTTT
CDR3aa: CASSYDGTGGTGELFF
len: 16
v_gene: TRBV6-6
d_gene: TRBD1
abundance: NA
j_gene: TRBJ2-2

CDR3nt: TGCAGCGTCTCCTACCCCGGGACTAGCGGGAGGATCTCCTACAATGAGCAGTTCTTC
CDR3aa: CSVSYPGTSGRISYNEQFF
len: 19
v_gene: TRBV29-1
d_gene: TRBD2
abundance: NA
j_gene: TRBJ2-1

CDR3nt: TGTGCCAGCAGCCAAGAGGGTAGCGGCCGCCAGTTCTTC
CDR3aa: CASSQEGSGRQFF
len: 13
v_gene: TRBV3-2
d_gene: NA
abundance: many
j_gene: TRBJ2-1

CDR3nt: TGTGCCAGCAGCGGTTTGGGGTGGACTGAAGCTTTCTTT
CDR3aa: CASSGLGWTEAFF
len: 13
v_gene: TRBV7-8
d_gene: NA
abundance: many
j_gene: TRBJ1-1

CDR3nt: TGTGCCAGCAGCTCGCATAAGGGGGACTACAATGAGCAGTTCTTC
CDR3aa: CASSSHKGDYNEQFF
len: 15
v_gene: TRBV7-9
d_gene: NA
abundance: many
j_gene: TRBJ2-1

CDR3nt: TGTGCCAGCAGCCCGTTCACTAGCGGGAGGGGGCGGAATGAGCAGTTCTTC
CDR3aa: CASSPFTSGRGRNEQFF
len: 17
v_gene: TRBV11-2
d_gene: TRBD2
abundance: many
j_gene: TRBJ2-1

CDR3nt: TGCGCCACTAGCCGGGACAGTAATTCACCCCTCCACTTT
CDR3aa: CATSRDSNSPLHF
len: 13
v_gene: TRBV5-1
d_gene: TRBD1
abundance: many
j_gene: TRBJ1-6

CDR3nt: TGTGCCAGCAGTTACGGTCTAGCGGGAGAGGAAGAGACCCAGTACTTC
CDR3aa: CASSYGLAGEEETQYF
len: 16
v_gene: TRBV6-6
d_gene: TRBD2
abundance: many
j_gene: TRBJ2-5

CDR3nt: TGCAGCGCTTGGACTAGCGGGAGGTATGAGCAGTTCTTC
CDR3aa: CSAWTSGRYEQFF
len: 13
v_gene: TRBV29-1
d_gene: TRBD2
abundance: NA
j_gene: TRBJ2-1

CDR3nt: TGTGCCAGCAGCGCCGGACAGGGGGTGAATCAGCCCCAGCATTTT
CDR3aa: CASSAGQGVNQPQHF
len: 15
v_gene: TRBV11-2
d_gene: TRBD1
abundance: NA
j_gene: TRBJ1-5

CDR3nt: TGTGCCAGCAGCGACACTAGCGGGAGGGGCCACGAGCAGTACTTC
CDR3aa: CASSDTSGRGHEQYF
len: 15
v_gene: TRBV5-4
d_gene: TRBD2
abundance: NA
j_gene: TRBJ2-7